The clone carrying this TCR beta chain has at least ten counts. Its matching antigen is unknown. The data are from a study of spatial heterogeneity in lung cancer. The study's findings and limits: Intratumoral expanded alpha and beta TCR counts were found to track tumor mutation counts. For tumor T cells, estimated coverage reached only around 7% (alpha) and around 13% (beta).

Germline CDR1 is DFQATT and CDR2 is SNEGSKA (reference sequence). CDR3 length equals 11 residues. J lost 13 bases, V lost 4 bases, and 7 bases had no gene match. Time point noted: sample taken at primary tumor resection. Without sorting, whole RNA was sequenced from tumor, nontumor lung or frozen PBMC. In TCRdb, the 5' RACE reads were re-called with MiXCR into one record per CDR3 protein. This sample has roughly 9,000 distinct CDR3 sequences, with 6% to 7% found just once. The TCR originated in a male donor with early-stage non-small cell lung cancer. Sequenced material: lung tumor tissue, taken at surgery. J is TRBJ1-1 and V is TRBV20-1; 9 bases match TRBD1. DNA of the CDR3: TGCAGTGCTACGGACAGGGGAAGGGGTTTCTTT. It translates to CSATDRGRGFF.